A selection of T cell receptor beta chains follows, all from one sample in a study of blood T cell repertoires in COVID-19. Assay: immunoSEQ multiplex PCR; the TCRdb copy retains only in-frame clones and omits some. The sample has around 200,000 clones; around nine tenths are singletons. Input material: peripheral blood. These TCRs come from a man between 18 and 29 years old with active or convalescent COVID-19. Both conserved end residues are part of each CDR3. Each record gives: clone size, V gene, J gene, D gene, CDR3 DNA, CDR3 protein. A D gene is named only where the DNA matches it firmly. Clone sizes are given selectively: once, few, many, or a class where the clone is expanded.

abundance: few; v_gene: TRBV9; j_gene: TRBJ2-2; d_gene: TRBD1; CDR3nt: TGTGCCAGCAGCCCCAGGACAGGGTCGGACACCGGGGAGCTGTTTTTT; CDR3aa: CASSPRTGSDTGELFF
abundance: NA; v_gene: TRBV5-4; j_gene: TRBJ1-2; d_gene: TRBD1; CDR3nt: TGTGCCAGCAGCTTGCCTTACGCCACTAACAGGGGACCTGACTATGGCTACACCTTC; CDR3aa: CASSLPYATNRGPDYGYTF
abundance: NA; v_gene: TRBV15; j_gene: TRBJ1-2; d_gene: NA; CDR3nt: TGTGCCACCAGCAGTGACAGGTATGGCTACACCTTC; CDR3aa: CATSSDRYGYTF
abundance: NA; v_gene: TRBV11-2; j_gene: TRBJ2-1; d_gene: NA; CDR3nt: TGTGCCAGCAGCACCCTAAGGGGGAAGGTTAAGAGGGGTTTCTTC; CDR3aa: CASSTLRGKVKRGFF
abundance: few; v_gene: TRBV30; j_gene: TRBJ1-1; d_gene: NA; CDR3nt: TGTGCCTGGAGGCCGATAACCGGGAACACTGAAGCTTTCTTT; CDR3aa: CAWRPITGNTEAFF
abundance: once; v_gene: TRBV12-3/TRBV12-4; j_gene: TRBJ1-4; d_gene: NA; CDR3nt: TGTGCCAGCGGCCCAACCTTTAATGAAAAACTGTTTTTT; CDR3aa: CASGPTFNEKLFF
abundance: NA; v_gene: TRBV4-3; j_gene: TRBJ1-4; d_gene: NA; CDR3nt: TGCGCCAGCAGCCACCGGGGGTTTGAAAAACTGTTTTTT; CDR3aa: CASSHRGFEKLFF
abundance: NA; v_gene: TRBV19; j_gene: TRBJ2-1; d_gene: NA; CDR3nt: TGTGCCAGTAGTATAGTATCCGGGGTTGAGCAGTTCTTC; CDR3aa: CASSIVSGVEQFF
abundance: NA; v_gene: TRBV30; j_gene: TRBJ2-7; d_gene: NA; CDR3nt: TGTGCCTGGGCCCCGGTTGGTTACGAGCAGTACTTC; CDR3aa: CAWAPVGYEQYF
abundance: NA; v_gene: TRBV4-1; j_gene: TRBJ2-1; d_gene: TRBD1; CDR3nt: TGCGCCAGCAGCCAGGAGACAGGGCCTTCCTACAATGAGCAGTTCTTC; CDR3aa: CASSQETGPSYNEQFF
abundance: NA; v_gene: TRBV3-1/TRBV3-2; j_gene: TRBJ2-7; d_gene: NA; CDR3nt: TGTGCCAGCAGCCGAGCCGGGTCCTCGGGTTACGAGCAGTACTTC; CDR3aa: CASSRAGSSGYEQYF
abundance: NA; v_gene: TRBV13; j_gene: TRBJ2-1; d_gene: NA; CDR3nt: TGTGCCAGCAGTCTTCCCGCAGGCAGCAATTACAATGAGCAGTTCTTC; CDR3aa: CASSLPAGSNYNEQFF
abundance: NA; v_gene: TRBV7-9; j_gene: TRBJ2-2; d_gene: TRBD2; CDR3nt: TGTGCCAGCAGCCCGGGACTAGCGGAAGGGAACACCGGGGAGCTGTTTTTT; CDR3aa: CASSPGLAEGNTGELFF
abundance: NA; v_gene: TRBV19; j_gene: TRBJ2-1; d_gene: TRBD2; CDR3nt: TGTGCCAGTAGTATATCTTTGAGCGGGGGGATATACAATGAGCAGTTCTTC; CDR3aa: CASSISLSGGIYNEQFF
abundance: NA; v_gene: TRBV18; j_gene: TRBJ1-1; d_gene: NA; CDR3nt: TGTGCCAGCTCAAGTGGGCCCGGGAGCACTGAAGCTTTCTTT; CDR3aa: CASSSGPGSTEAFF
abundance: NA; v_gene: TRBV5-1; j_gene: TRBJ1-4; d_gene: TRBD1; CDR3nt: TGCGCCAGCAGCTTGGCCTTAGGGACAGCCGAAAAACTGTTTTTT; CDR3aa: CASSLALGTAEKLFF
abundance: NA; v_gene: TRBV11-3; j_gene: TRBJ2-2; d_gene: TRBD1; CDR3nt: TGTGCCAGCAGCCCTAGACAGGGGAGGACCGGGGAGCTGTTTTTT; CDR3aa: CASSPRQGRTGELFF
abundance: NA; v_gene: TRBV27; j_gene: TRBJ1-2; d_gene: NA; CDR3nt: TGTGCCAGCAGTTTATCAGCAGGGGACGGGTATGGCTACACCTTC; CDR3aa: CASSLSAGDGYGYTF
abundance: NA; v_gene: TRBV18; j_gene: TRBJ2-3; d_gene: TRBD2; CDR3nt: TGTGCCAGCTCACCTACTAGCGGGAGTACCCATACGCAGTATTTT; CDR3aa: CASSPTSGSTHTQYF
abundance: NA; v_gene: TRBV15; j_gene: TRBJ2-7; d_gene: TRBD2; CDR3nt: TGTGCCACCAGCAGAGGGACTAGCGGGGCCTACGAGCAGTACTTC; CDR3aa: CATSRGTSGAYEQYF
abundance: few; v_gene: TRBV7-9; j_gene: TRBJ2-2; d_gene: TRBD2; CDR3nt: TGTGCCAGCAGCTTAGTGGTGCCGGCTAGCGGGGGCACCGGGGAGCTGTTTTTT; CDR3aa: CASSLVVPASGGTGELFF
abundance: NA; v_gene: TRBV11-2; j_gene: TRBJ2-2; d_gene: TRBD2; CDR3nt: TGTGCCAGCACCCTGTGGCGGGGGGACACCGGGGAGCTGTTTTTT; CDR3aa: CASTLWRGDTGELFF
abundance: NA; v_gene: TRBV19; j_gene: TRBJ2-1; d_gene: NA; CDR3nt: TGTGCCAGTAGTATAGATTGGAGATACAATGAGCAGTTCTTC; CDR3aa: CASSIDWRYNEQFF
abundance: NA; v_gene: TRBV25-1; j_gene: TRBJ2-7; d_gene: TRBD2; CDR3nt: TGTGCCAGCAGTGAATCCGGGGGGGTTAGCTCCTACGAGCAGTACTTC; CDR3aa: CASSESGGVSSYEQYF
abundance: NA; v_gene: TRBV20-1; j_gene: TRBJ2-7; d_gene: NA; CDR3nt: TGCAGTGCTAGTCGAGGGGGGGGAATCTACGAGCAGTACTTC; CDR3aa: CSASRGGGIYEQYF
abundance: NA; v_gene: TRBV20-1; j_gene: TRBJ1-1; d_gene: NA; CDR3nt: TGCAGTGCTATTTGGCTAGCTGAAGCTTTCTTT; CDR3aa: CSAIWLAEAFF
abundance: NA; v_gene: TRBV7-8; j_gene: TRBJ2-2; d_gene: TRBD2; CDR3nt: TGTGCCAGCAGCCTATCGACTAGCGGGATTGTCGGGGAGCTGTTTTTT; CDR3aa: CASSLSTSGIVGELFF
abundance: NA; v_gene: TRBV19; j_gene: TRBJ1-2; d_gene: NA; CDR3nt: TGTGCCAGAGATCGGGGGGGTCTGAGTGGCTACACCTTC; CDR3aa: CARDRGGLSGYTF
abundance: NA; v_gene: TRBV21-1; j_gene: TRBJ1-6; d_gene: NA; CDR3nt: TGTGCCAGCAGCCCCAGCCCAGGGCAGAGCTCCTATAATTCACCCCTCCACTTT; CDR3aa: CASSPSPGQSSYNSPLHF
abundance: NA; v_gene: TRBV7-3; j_gene: TRBJ2-3; d_gene: TRBD2; CDR3nt: TGTGCCAGCAGCTTAGGTGGGACTAGCGGAACAGATACGCAGTATTTT; CDR3aa: CASSLGGTSGTDTQYF
abundance: once; v_gene: TRBV5-1; j_gene: TRBJ2-2; d_gene: TRBD2; CDR3nt: TGCGCCAGCAGCTTTACTAGCGGGATAAACACCGGGGAGCTGTTTTTT; CDR3aa: CASSFTSGINTGELFF
abundance: few; v_gene: TRBV7-9; j_gene: TRBJ2-5; d_gene: TRBD2; CDR3nt: TGTGCCAGCAGCAAAACTCGGGCTAGCGGGGGCCAAGAGACCCAGTACTTC; CDR3aa: CASSKTRASGGQETQYF
abundance: NA; v_gene: TRBV5-1; j_gene: TRBJ1-4; d_gene: TRBD1; CDR3nt: TGCGCCAGCAGCTTGGGGACAGGGGGCCGTGAAAAACTGTTTTTT; CDR3aa: CASSLGTGGREKLFF
abundance: NA; v_gene: TRBV10-3; j_gene: TRBJ2-3; d_gene: TRBD2; CDR3nt: TGTGCCATCACCCCGTCGGCGGGAGGGCCGACAGATACGCAGTATTTT; CDR3aa: CAITPSAGGPTDTQYF
abundance: NA; v_gene: TRBV19; j_gene: TRBJ1-4; d_gene: TRBD1; CDR3nt: TGTGCCAGTAGTGCCCGGACAGGGCAAGCTGAAAAACTGTTTTTT; CDR3aa: CASSARTGQAEKLFF
abundance: NA; v_gene: TRBV18; j_gene: TRBJ2-1; d_gene: TRBD2; CDR3nt: TGTGCCAGCTCACCGACTAGCGCCTACAATGAGCAGTTCTTC; CDR3aa: CASSPTSAYNEQFF
abundance: NA; v_gene: TRBV16; j_gene: TRBJ2-1; d_gene: NA; CDR3nt: TGTGCCAGCAGCCTACTGAATGAGCAGTTCTTC; CDR3aa: CASSLLNEQFF
abundance: NA; v_gene: TRBV28; j_gene: TRBJ1-1; d_gene: NA; CDR3nt: TGTGCCTGCGGGGGGGGCCTAAACACTGAAGCTTTCTTT; CDR3aa: CACGGGLNTEAFF
abundance: NA; v_gene: TRBV20-1; j_gene: TRBJ2-7; d_gene: NA; CDR3nt: TGCAGTGCTAGTGCGGCGGGTCTGGAGCAGTACTTC; CDR3aa: CSASAAGLEQYF
abundance: NA; v_gene: TRBV7-9; j_gene: TRBJ2-7; d_gene: TRBD1; CDR3nt: TGTGCCAGCGCCTCGGGACAGGGGATGGGCGAGCAGTACTTC; CDR3aa: CASASGQGMGEQYF
abundance: NA; v_gene: TRBV2; j_gene: TRBJ2-3; d_gene: NA; CDR3nt: TGTGCCAGCAGTGAAGCGCGAGATGCGGAAATCACAGATACGCAGTATTTT; CDR3aa: CASSEARDAEITDTQYF
abundance: once; v_gene: TRBV19; j_gene: TRBJ1-5; d_gene: TRBD1; CDR3nt: TGTGCCAGTAGTATTCAAAGGGGGCCCAATCAGCCCCAGCATTTT; CDR3aa: CASSIQRGPNQPQHF
abundance: NA; v_gene: TRBV19; j_gene: TRBJ1-1; d_gene: NA; CDR3nt: TGTGCCAGTAGTAGGACGACGACAGGTACGAACACTGAAGCTTTCTTT; CDR3aa: CASSRTTTGTNTEAFF
abundance: NA; v_gene: TRBV12-3/TRBV12-4; j_gene: TRBJ2-7; d_gene: NA; CDR3nt: TGTGCCAGCAGTTTATCCCGGGACAAACAAAAGTACTTC; CDR3aa: CASSLSRDKQKYF
abundance: NA; v_gene: TRBV30; j_gene: TRBJ1-2; d_gene: TRBD1; CDR3nt: TGTGCCTGGAGTCGACAGGGGCAGAACTATGGCTACACCTTC; CDR3aa: CAWSRQGQNYGYTF
abundance: NA; v_gene: TRBV7-8; j_gene: TRBJ1-2; d_gene: TRBD1; CDR3nt: TGTGCCAGCAGCCCCAATGGGGGACAGGGGGCTATTTATGGCTACACCTTC; CDR3aa: CASSPNGGQGAIYGYTF
abundance: NA; v_gene: TRBV6-2/TRBV6-3; j_gene: TRBJ1-4; d_gene: TRBD1; CDR3nt: TGTGCCAGCAGCTCGGGACAGGTTCGAGGGGAAAAACTGTTTTTT; CDR3aa: CASSSGQVRGEKLFF
abundance: NA; v_gene: TRBV5-1; j_gene: TRBJ2-5; d_gene: TRBD1; CDR3nt: TGCGCCAGCACCCCGACAGGGGAGGTGTTTGAGACCCAGTACTTC; CDR3aa: CASTPTGEVFETQYF
abundance: once; v_gene: TRBV21-1; j_gene: TRBJ1-5; d_gene: NA; CDR3nt: TGTGCCAGCAGCAAGGGACAGGAGTATAGCAATCAGCCCCAGCATTTT; CDR3aa: CASSKGQEYSNQPQHF
abundance: NA; v_gene: TRBV12-3/TRBV12-4; j_gene: TRBJ1-3; d_gene: NA; CDR3nt: TGTGCCAGCAGCCCCTATCCCGGAAACACCATATATTTT; CDR3aa: CASSPYPGNTIYF
abundance: NA; v_gene: TRBV5-1; j_gene: TRBJ1-2; d_gene: TRBD1; CDR3nt: TGCGCCAGCAGAGATGGGACAGCTAACTATGGCTACACCTTC; CDR3aa: CASRDGTANYGYTF
abundance: NA; v_gene: TRBV9; j_gene: TRBJ1-6; d_gene: NA; CDR3nt: TGTGCCAGCAGCGTAACTGGACTTAATTCACCCCTCCACTTT; CDR3aa: CASSVTGLNSPLHF
abundance: NA; v_gene: TRBV15; j_gene: TRBJ2-1; d_gene: NA; CDR3nt: TGTGCCACCAGCAGAGGGGTTAGCGGCACCTACAATGAGCAGTTCTTC; CDR3aa: CATSRGVSGTYNEQFF
abundance: few; v_gene: TRBV28; j_gene: TRBJ2-2; d_gene: TRBD2; CDR3nt: TGTGCCAGCAGCGAACCGGGACTAGCGGCAACCGGGGAGCTGTTTTTT; CDR3aa: CASSEPGLAATGELFF
abundance: NA; v_gene: TRBV6-2/TRBV6-3; j_gene: TRBJ2-5; d_gene: TRBD2; CDR3nt: TGTGCCAGCAGTTACTCGATAGCGGGAGGGCGAGAGACCCAGTACTTC; CDR3aa: CASSYSIAGGRETQYF
abundance: few; v_gene: TRBV5-5; j_gene: TRBJ1-5; d_gene: NA; CDR3nt: TGTGCCAGCAGCTTGGGTAGTTCAGGGGACCAGCCCCAGCATTTT; CDR3aa: CASSLGSSGDQPQHF
abundance: NA; v_gene: TRBV2; j_gene: TRBJ1-2; d_gene: NA; CDR3nt: TGTGCCAGCAGTGAAGCCCGACAGGTTAACTATGGCTACACCTTC; CDR3aa: CASSEARQVNYGYTF